Listed below are T cell receptor beta chains from one sample, sequenced in a study of Ad26.COV2.S vaccination and SARS-CoV-2 variants. Repertoires were generated with immunoSEQ multiplex PCR, while TCRdb's copy carries only in-frame clones and drops some. The data hold fewer than 800,000 clones, with roughly 90% observed a single time. Sequenced material: peripheral blood, taken in a trial of Ad26.COV2.S vaccine versus placebo. Receptor source: a person aged 18-60 years who received the Ad26.COV2.S COVID-19 vaccine or a placebo. The CDR3 runs from the conserved cysteine through the conserved F or W. A D gene is named only where the DNA matches it firmly.

-,TRBJ2-3,TRBV6-2/TRBV6-3,CASSQAGTLWGTDTQYF,TGTGCCAGCAGCCAGGCTGGGACTCTTTGGGGCACAGATACGCAGTATTTT
TRBD1,TRBJ2-7,TRBV6-6,CASTKGRTGGSYEQYF,TGTGCCAGCACTAAGGGAAGGACAGGGGGTTCCTACGAGCAGTACTTC
-,TRBJ1-1,TRBV12-3/TRBV12-4,CASSILTEAFF,TGTGCCAGCAGTATCCTCACTGAAGCTTTCTTT
-,TRBJ2-3,TRBV7-7,CASSLAGASTDTQYF,TGTGCCAGCAGCTTAGCGGGGGCTAGCACAGATACGCAGTATTTT
-,TRBJ2-7,TRBV13,CASSFRDSTNEQYF,TGTGCCAGCAGCTTCCGGGACTCCACAAACGAGCAGTACTTC
-,TRBJ1-1,TRBV30,CAWGGLNTEAFF,TGTGCCTGGGGGGGGTTAAACACTGAAGCTTTCTTT
-,TRBJ2-3,TRBV28,CASRESGTDTQYF,TGTGCCAGCAGGGAATCAGGGACAGATACGCAGTATTTT
-,TRBJ1-2,TRBV7-6,CASSLREAGGYTF,TGTGCCAGCAGCTTACGGGAGGCCGGGGGCTACACCTTC
-,TRBJ2-1,TRBV11-2,CASSQRINNEQFF,TGTGCCAGCAGCCAGAGAATTAACAATGAGCAGTTCTTC
TRBD1,TRBJ1-3,TRBV7-9,CASSTGTASGNTIYF,TGTGCCAGCAGCACCGGGACAGCCTCTGGAAACACCATATATTTT
-,TRBJ2-3,TRBV10-3,CAISESNPDTQYF,TGTGCCATCAGTGAGTCGAATCCAGATACGCAGTATTTT
-,TRBJ1-3,TRBV19,CASTSGTRLGHSGNTIYF,TGTGCCAGTACCTCCGGGACAAGGCTTGGGCACTCTGGAAACACCATATATTTT